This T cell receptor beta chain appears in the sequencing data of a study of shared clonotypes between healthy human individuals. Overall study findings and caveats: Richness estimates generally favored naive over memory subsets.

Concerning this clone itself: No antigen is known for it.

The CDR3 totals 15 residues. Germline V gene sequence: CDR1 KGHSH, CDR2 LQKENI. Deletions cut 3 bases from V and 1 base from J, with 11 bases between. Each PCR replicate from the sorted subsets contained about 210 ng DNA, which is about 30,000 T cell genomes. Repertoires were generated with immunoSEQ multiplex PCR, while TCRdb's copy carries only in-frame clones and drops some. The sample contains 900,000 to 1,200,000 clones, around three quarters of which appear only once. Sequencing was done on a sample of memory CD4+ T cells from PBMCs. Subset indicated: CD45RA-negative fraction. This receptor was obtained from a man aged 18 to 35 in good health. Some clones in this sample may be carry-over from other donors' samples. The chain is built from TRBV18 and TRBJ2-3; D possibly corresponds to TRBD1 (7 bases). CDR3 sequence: CASSPEGAGTDTQYF. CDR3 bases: TGTGCCAGCTCACCGGAGGGGGCTGGCACAGATACGCAGTATTTT.